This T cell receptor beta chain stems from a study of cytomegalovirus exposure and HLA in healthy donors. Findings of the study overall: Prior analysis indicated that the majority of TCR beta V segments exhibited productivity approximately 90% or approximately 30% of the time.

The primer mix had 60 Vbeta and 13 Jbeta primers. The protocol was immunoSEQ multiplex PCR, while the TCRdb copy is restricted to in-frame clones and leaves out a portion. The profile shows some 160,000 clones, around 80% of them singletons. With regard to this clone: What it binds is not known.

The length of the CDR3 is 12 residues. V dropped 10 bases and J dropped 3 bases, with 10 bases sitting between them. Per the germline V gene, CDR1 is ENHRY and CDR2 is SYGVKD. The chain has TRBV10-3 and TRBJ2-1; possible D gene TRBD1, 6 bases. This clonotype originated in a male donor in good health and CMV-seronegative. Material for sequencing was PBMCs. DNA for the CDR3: TGTGCCAGCCGGACAGACTACAATGAGCAGTTCTTC. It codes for CASRTDYNEQFF.